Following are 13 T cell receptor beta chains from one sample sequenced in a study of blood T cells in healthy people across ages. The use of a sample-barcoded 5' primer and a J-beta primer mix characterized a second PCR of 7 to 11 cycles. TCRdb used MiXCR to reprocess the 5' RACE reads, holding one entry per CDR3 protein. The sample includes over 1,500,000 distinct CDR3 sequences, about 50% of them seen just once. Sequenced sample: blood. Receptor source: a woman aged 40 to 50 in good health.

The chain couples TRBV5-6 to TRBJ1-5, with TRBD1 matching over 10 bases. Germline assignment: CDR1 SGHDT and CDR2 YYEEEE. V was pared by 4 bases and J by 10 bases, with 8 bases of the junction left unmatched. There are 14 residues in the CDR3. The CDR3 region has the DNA TGTGCCAGCAGCGCGGACAGGGGGGTAACTCCCCAGCATTTT. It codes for CASSADRGVTPQHF.

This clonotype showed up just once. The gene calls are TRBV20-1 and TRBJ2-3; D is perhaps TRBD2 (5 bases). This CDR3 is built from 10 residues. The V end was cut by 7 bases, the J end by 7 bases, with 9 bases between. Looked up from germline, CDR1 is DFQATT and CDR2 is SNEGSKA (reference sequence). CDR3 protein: CSGTSNTQYF. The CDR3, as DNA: TGCAGTGGGACTTCCAATACGCAGTATTTT.

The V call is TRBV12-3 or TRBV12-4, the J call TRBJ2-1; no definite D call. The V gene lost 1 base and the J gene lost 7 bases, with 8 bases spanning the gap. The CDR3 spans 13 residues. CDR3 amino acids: CASSLVWGNEQFF. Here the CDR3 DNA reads TGTGCCAGCAGTTTAGTTTGGGGAAATGAGCAGTTCTTC.

The CDR3 loop is CASSPNPSVEETQYF. The CDR3 DNA is TGTGCCAGCAGCCCTAACCCTAGCGTGGAAGAGACCCAGTACTTC. This sequence joins TRBV7-9 and TRBJ2-5, with D tentatively TRBD2 (6 bases). V shed 5 bases and J shed 3 bases, with 16 bases lying between them. This CDR3 spans 15 amino acids. The germline V gene has CDR1 SEHNR and CDR2 FQNEAQ (reference sequence).

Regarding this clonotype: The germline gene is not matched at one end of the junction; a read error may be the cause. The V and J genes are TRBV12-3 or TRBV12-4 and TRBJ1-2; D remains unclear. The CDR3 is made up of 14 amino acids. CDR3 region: CASSFYQNGYGCTF. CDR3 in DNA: TGTGCCAGCAGTTTTTACCAAAATGGATATGGCTGCACCTTC.

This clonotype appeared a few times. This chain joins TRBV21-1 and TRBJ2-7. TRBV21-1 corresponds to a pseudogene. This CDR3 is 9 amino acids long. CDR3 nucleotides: TGTGCCGGATGGGGAGAGCAGTACTTC. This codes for CAGWGEQYF.

In nucleotides, the CDR3 is TGCAGTGCCTACACTCCGACCCGGGACACCTCCACAGATACGCAGTATTTT. It specifies CSAYTPTRDTSTDTQYF. The chain has TRBV20-1 and TRBJ2-3; D might be TRBD1 (6 bases). V lost 6 bases, J lost 2 bases, and 24 bases lay in between. The CDR3 is made up of 17 amino acids. Germline V gives CDR1 DFQATT, CDR2 SNEGSKA (reference sequence).

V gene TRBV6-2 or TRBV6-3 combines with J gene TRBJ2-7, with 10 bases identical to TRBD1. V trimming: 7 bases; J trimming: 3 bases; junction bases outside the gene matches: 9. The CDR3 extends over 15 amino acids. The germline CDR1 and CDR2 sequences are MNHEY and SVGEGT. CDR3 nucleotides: TGTGCCAGCACCGACCACGGGACAGGGGACTACGAGCAGTACTTC. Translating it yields CASTDHGTGDYEQYF.

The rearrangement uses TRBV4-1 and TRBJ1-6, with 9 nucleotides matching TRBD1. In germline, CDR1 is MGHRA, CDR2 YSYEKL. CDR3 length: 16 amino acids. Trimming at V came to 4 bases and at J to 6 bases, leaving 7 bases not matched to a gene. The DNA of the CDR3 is TGCGCCAGCAGCCTCGGACAGGGGAAGAGTAATTCACCCCTCCACTTT. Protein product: CASSLGQGKSNSPLHF.

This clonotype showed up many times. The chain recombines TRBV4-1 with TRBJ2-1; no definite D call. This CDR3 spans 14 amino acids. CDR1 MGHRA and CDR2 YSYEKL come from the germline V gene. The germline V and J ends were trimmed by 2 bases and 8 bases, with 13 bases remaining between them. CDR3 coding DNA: TGCGCCAGCAGCCAAAGCCCACGGGCGGATGAGCAGTTCTTC. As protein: CASSQSPRADEQFF.

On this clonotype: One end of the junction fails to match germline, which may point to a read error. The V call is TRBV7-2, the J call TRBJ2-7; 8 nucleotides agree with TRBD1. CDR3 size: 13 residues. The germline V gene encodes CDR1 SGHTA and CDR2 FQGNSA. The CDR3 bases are TGTGCCGGCAGCTTAGACAGGGGCTACGAGCAGTACTTC. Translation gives CAGSLDRGYEQYF.

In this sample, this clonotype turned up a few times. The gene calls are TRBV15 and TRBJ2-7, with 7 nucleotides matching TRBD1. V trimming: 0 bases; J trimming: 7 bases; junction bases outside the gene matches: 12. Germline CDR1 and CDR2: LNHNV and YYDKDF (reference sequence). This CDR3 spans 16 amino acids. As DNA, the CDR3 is TGTGCCACCAGCAGAGATCTTAGGCAAGGGGGCAATGAGCAGTACTTC. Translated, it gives CATSRDLRQGGNEQYF.

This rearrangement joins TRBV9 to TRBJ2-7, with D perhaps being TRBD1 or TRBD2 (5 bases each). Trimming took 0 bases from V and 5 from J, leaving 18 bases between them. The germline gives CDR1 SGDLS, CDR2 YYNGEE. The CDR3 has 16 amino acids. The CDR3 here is CASSVDPGRIFDEQYF. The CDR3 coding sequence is TGTGCCAGCAGCGTAGATCCGGGGCGGATATTCGACGAGCAGTACTTC.